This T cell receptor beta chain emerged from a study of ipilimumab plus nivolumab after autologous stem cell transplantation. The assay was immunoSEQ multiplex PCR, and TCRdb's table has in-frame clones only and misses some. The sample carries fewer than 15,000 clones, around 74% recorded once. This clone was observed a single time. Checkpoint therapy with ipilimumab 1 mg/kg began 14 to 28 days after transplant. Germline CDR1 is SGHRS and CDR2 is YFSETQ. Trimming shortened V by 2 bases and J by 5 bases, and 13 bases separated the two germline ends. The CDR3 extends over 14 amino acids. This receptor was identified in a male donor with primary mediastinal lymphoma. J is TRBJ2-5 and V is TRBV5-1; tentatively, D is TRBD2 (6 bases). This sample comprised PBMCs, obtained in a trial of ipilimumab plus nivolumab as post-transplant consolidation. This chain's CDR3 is CASSFAGTGETQYF. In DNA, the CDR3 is TGCGCCAGCAGCTTCGCGGGGACGGGGGAGACCCAGTACTTC.